The entry below gives a single TCR beta chain sequence along with its context. Its recognized antigen is unknown. The sample holds no much larger clone one base away, and base qualities are not on file. The cohort consisted of 670 or so healthy bone marrow donors. At the time of sampling, all cohort members were nominally healthy, though unrecorded immune exposures were likely present. The donor tested CMV seronegative, placing the donor among the 300 to 450 seronegative members of the cohort. A peripheral blood sample was provided by each donor, and peripheral blood mononuclear cells were used for TCR beta sequencing. The Qiagen DNeasy Blood Extraction Kit was used to extract genomic DNA from the blood cell samples. This sample was included in a study of cytomegalovirus exposure and HLA in healthy donors (TCRdb year 2017). Regarding the research as a whole: According to an earlier analysis of a few hundred of the donors, some 180 million T cells yielded 90 million to 130 million unique TCR beta sequences and about 300 Gb of sequence data. A later analysis re-analyzed previously published TCR beta repertoires from roughly 690 donors and added high-resolution HLA genotyping to study TCR occurrence patterns. To predict cytomegalovirus infection status, the study brought together high-throughput TCR immunosequencing, statistical association of individual TCRs with disease status, and machine learning. The study used immunosequencing to profile the T cell repertoires of several hundred subjects and linked those repertoires to cytomegalovirus serostatus. Rather than using new phenotypic data, the later analysis identified candidate immune exposures from TCR beta sequences and from how often those sequences occurred across donors. The number of donors typed differed by locus, with about 629-640 for A, B, C, DRB1 and DQB1, 522 for DQA1, 600 to 610 for DPA1, and over 400 for DPB1. Besides the first cohort of 500 to 700 subjects, a separate validation cohort made up of 120 different subjects was used. An early release covering approximately 600 HLA-typed donors comprised roughly 300 gigabases of sequencing data and roughly 85 million unique TCR sequences. Every repertoire in the discovery cohort had been generated on one and the same sequencing platform. Across 300 to 400 genotyped donors of the cohort, an average of roughly 200,000 unique TCR beta nucleotide sequences per donor were sequenced, and around 19% of those sequences were non-productive. The study aimed to test whether cataloging public T cell receptors could reveal signatures of past pathogen exposure. Donor age, sex, ethnicity and CMV serostatus were compiled alongside the repertoire data. Among the approximately 430 genotyped donors, approximately 77% belonged to the genetic ancestry cluster associated with self-reported Caucasian donors. Class I and class II HLA loci were covered by the typing at four-digit resolution. To decide whether each TCR beta V gene segment behaved as functional or pseudogenic, an earlier analysis of some 580 of the donors relied on high-throughput TCR beta sequencing. Four or five DR-DQ haplotypes were handled as single units for association and clustering because linkage in the cohort was strong. Genome-wide SNP genotypes for about 60% of the roughly 670 donors were used in a later genetic analysis, which treated that subset as a discovery cohort.

The CDR3 sequence holds 15 residues, the cysteine and phenylalanine included. The CDR3 DNA has 45 bases and is translated from base 1. From the germline V gene, CDR1 is MNHNS and CDR2 is SASEGT. V gives up 2 bases and J gives up 4 bases, and the segment between their germline ends measures 9 bases. The library came from the immunoSEQ multiplex PCR assay. A mixture of 60 forward primers for TCR Vbeta segments and 13 reverse primers for TCR Jbeta segments was used in the multiplex PCR. The CDR3 region of rearranged TCR beta genes was amplified from genomic DNA by a multiplex PCR assay. The Illumina HiSeq System was used to sequence the amplified TCR beta libraries as 87-base-pair reads. The original methods were these. Across the 600 to 700 repertoires, a later analysis counted 75 million to 90 million unique TCR beta chains, approximately 10 million of which were shared by at least two donors. To remove PCR and sequencing errors, raw reads were error-corrected and collapsed into unique sequences using a nearest-neighbor algorithm that merged closely related sequences. Alignment of CDR3 sequences to IMGT reference sequences was used to assign V, D and J gene segments. Each retained sequence needed at least a six-nucleotide match to both a V gene segment and a J gene segment. Rearrangements were classified as productive when the CDR3 lacked stop codons and remained in frame with V and J, and all other rearrangements were classified as non-productive. Following IMGT convention, CDR3 was defined as the stretch from the second conserved V-encoded cysteine up to the conserved J-encoded phenylalanine. The earlier analysis of 587 of the donors excluded any sequence lacking an unambiguous match to a single V gene segment. In an earlier analysis of almost 600 of the donors, a V segment was called functional when productive rearrangements were above 56.7%, and segregating when the standard deviation between donors exceeded 5%. A statistical classification framework was developed to diagnose cytomegalovirus status using the catalog of TCR beta chain sequences. V and J gene assignment, in a later analysis, came from comparing TCR nucleotide sequences with IMGT/GENE-DB human TR gene sequences. Using the TCRdist pipeline, a later analysis assigned CDR3 sequences along with most-parsimonious VDJ recombination scenarios. In a later analysis, each TCR beta chain was defined by its CDR3 amino acid sequence together with its V-gene family, and reads without a unique V-gene family were excluded. As a way to deal with suspected cross-contamination and a sequencing artifact, a later analysis dropped hundreds of nucleotide sequences that were highly shared and had low generation probability. A later analysis calculated a clonal expansion index for each public chain from normalized within-repertoire ranks of inferred template counts. In a later analysis, generation probabilities were computed with a VDJ recombination model fitted to out-of-frame rearrangements, and the resulting probabilities were checked against IGoR. In a later analysis, hypergeometric tests were used to score TCR-TCR, TCR-HLA and TCR-CMV co-occurrence, with a repertoire-size bias correction applied to TCR pairs. To estimate false discovery rates, a later analysis permuted the HLA or CMV assignments 20 times. In a later analysis, co-occurring TCRs were grouped using DBSCAN, with TCRdist sequence similarity added in when clustering inside HLA-allele-positive subsets. Repertoires with fewer than 30,000 or more than 120,000 public chains, plus five repertoires with anomalous nucleotide sharing, were excluded from co-occurrence clustering. Entries here come from immuneACCESS through TCRdb and include only in-frame sequences with V and J called. Some clones fail to appear in such tables; in the studies checked, an unresolved V gene covers under half of the shortfall, and the cause of the remainder is unknown. V, J and clone size are taken as reported in that table, and D and trimming were inferred from the DNA itself. In all, the sample holds 150,000 to 200,000 clones, and about 76% of those were seen once. Approximately 2% of the sample is in the top ten clones.

Study-wide conclusions, independent of this receptor: Only TCR beta chains were sequenced in this cohort, and the absence of alpha or paired-chain data limited detectable features. A cluster of highly shared sequence variants was judged likely to be a technical artifact of the sequencing pipeline. In an earlier analysis of some 540 of the donors, most TCR beta V segments appeared in productive rearrangements about 87% or about 30% of the time, broadly matching IMGT annotations. Immune exposure information for the cohort was limited to CMV serostatus. A later analysis reported that several top co-occurrence clusters appeared linked to parvovirus B19, influenza, CMV and Epstein-Barr virus. While some public TCRs were present in many individuals, most TCR sequences turned up only very rarely across donors. A further reported finding was that TCR beta sequences accurately predicted the HLA-A and HLA-B alleles for most subjects in the first cohort. In a later genetic analysis, fewer N-insertions in productive TCRs were reported among donors in an Asian-associated ancestry cluster than the 666-donor mean. Assigning TCR associations to individual alleles was difficult when HLA alleles, especially DR and DQ, strongly co-occurred. Most CMV-associated TCR beta chains appeared to be HLA-restricted in a later analysis, and the HLA associations seemed to be driven largely by CMV exposure. Cytomegalovirus status was reported to be diagnosed by the classifier with high specificity and sensitivity in both the original and validation cohorts. In vitro tests confirmed that a few of the cytomegalovirus-associated TCR beta chains recognize cytomegalovirus antigens. In the study, about 150 TCR beta chains were listed as associated with cytomegalovirus. According to a later analysis, TCR association rates differed among HLA loci, with DRB1 alleles showing the most associated TCRs and HLA-C alleles showing the fewest. In a later analysis, some 18,000 TCR beta sequences were associated with specific HLA alleles at a false discovery rate of 0.05. V-gene and J-gene trimming of TCR beta chains was associated with a missense DCLRE1C variant in a later genetic analysis, and the association was replicated in an independent cohort. It was suggested by the authors that the approach could potentially be generalized to other disease states and immunological phenotypes. The presence/absence analyses assumed that sequencing depth was roughly uniform across donors, and that assumption may not be true. Linkage disequilibrium might explain the correlated functional status among segregating V segments, but an unknown experimental factor could not be ruled out. The 87-base-pair reads could not distinguish some IMGT-functional V segments, including TRBV6-2 and TRBV6-3, so those segments were excluded. Because counts were too low, roughly 18 rarely observed V segments, including chromosome 9 orphons, were left out of the earlier analysis of some 640 of the donors. Because HLA typing was unavailable for some donors at each locus, only the typed subset was used in association tests. A later analysis found that HLA-associated TCR beta chains were more clonally expanded and had lower generation probabilities than equally common non-associated chains.

Input material: PBMCs. This clonotype was sampled from a female donor in good health and CMV-seronegative. The chain was built from TRBV6-1 and TRBJ2-6; possibly the D gene is TRBD1, per 5 matching bases. The bases are TGTGCCAGCAGTGAACAAGGGGTCGGGGCCAACGTCCTGACTTTC. This codes for CASSEQGVGANVLTF.